Listed below are T cell receptor beta chains from one sample, sequenced in a study of monozygotic twins with inflammatory bowel disease. TCRdb re-called the 5' RACE reads; every CDR3 protein appears as one record, without DNA. The data include about 420,000 distinct CDR3 sequences; the top ten clones carry less than 2.5%. The sample was blood. Source of these receptors: a human donor with ulcerative colitis or Crohn's disease, or a healthy co-twin of an affected twin (not recorded which). Each CDR3 is given with its conserved first and last residue. Each record gives: J gene, V gene, CDR3 protein.

J: TRBJ1-3; V: TRBV3-1; CDR3: CASSHLRNTIYF
J: TRBJ2-7; V: TRBV6-2/TRBV6-3; CDR3: CASLWRQGMNHEQYF
J: TRBJ1-5; V: TRBV5-5; CDR3: CASSLGAGGNQPQHF
J: TRBJ2-1; V: TRBV7-9; CDR3: CASSLKYNEQFF
J: TRBJ1-6; V: TRBV7-2; CDR3: CASSLERGHASPLHF
J: TRBJ2-5; V: TRBV3-1; CDR3: CASSQEGGFARQGTQYF
J: TRBJ2-1; V: TRBV7-2; CDR3: CASSLAQGSYNEQFF
J: TRBJ2-5; V: TRBV25-1; CDR3: CASSESSVLLGVQYF
J: TRBJ2-3; V: TRBV29-1; CDR3: CSVEIGASTTDTQYF
J: TRBJ2-3; V: TRBV5-6; CDR3: CASSPVYRASTDTQYF
J: TRBJ2-3; V: TRBV28; CDR3: CASRPSGSVKDTQYF
J: TRBJ1-1; V: TRBV4-3; CDR3: CASSQGIGSNTEAFF
J: TRBJ2-5; V: TRBV7-2; CDR3: CASSLNRGTETQYF
J: TRBJ2-3; V: TRBV7-2; CDR3: CASSLDQSSQYF
J: TRBJ2-5; V: TRBV7-9; CDR3: CASSLRRVIGGETQYF
J: TRBJ1-4; V: TRBV2; CDR3: CASKPTGAHEKLFF
J: TRBJ1-2; V: TRBV20-1; CDR3: CSARFVSRVSNGYTF
J: TRBJ1-5; V: TRBV7-2; CDR3: CASSPGQGSSQPQHF
J: TRBJ2-4; V: TRBV5-1; CDR3: CASSLGSGGSDIQYF
J: TRBJ1-1; V: TRBV12-3/TRBV12-4; CDR3: CASSTHRDRGTEAFF
J: TRBJ2-3; V: TRBV28; CDR3: CASSSHGQGPDTQYF
J: TRBJ1-1; V: TRBV18; CDR3: CASSPPGTVEAFF
J: TRBJ2-7; V: TRBV5-1; CDR3: CASSLGGDTYEQYF
J: TRBJ1-3; V: TRBV29-1; CDR3: CSVDSGNTIYF
J: TRBJ2-1; V: TRBV4-1; CDR3: CASSQPTPPSSYNEQFF
J: TRBJ2-3; V: TRBV12-3/TRBV12-4; CDR3: CASSFGRPQGTDTQYF
J: TRBJ2-3; V: TRBV7-9; CDR3: CASSSQRDYTDTQYF
J: TRBJ2-5; V: TRBV5-4; CDR3: CTSSPGGQTQYF
J: TRBJ2-4; V: TRBV28; CDR3: CASSLSGVPRNIQYF
J: TRBJ2-1; V: TRBV19; CDR3: CASSPFLAGSSYNEQFF
J: TRBJ2-1; V: TRBV2; CDR3: CASSDLTGLLEQFF
J: TRBJ1-1; V: TRBV3-1; CDR3: CASSRNRDRYTEAFF
J: TRBJ1-3; V: TRBV2; CDR3: CASFAGNTIYF
J: TRBJ2-3; V: TRBV20-1; CDR3: CSGTQSRATDTQYF
J: TRBJ1-1; V: TRBV10-2; CDR3: CASKVGTGSTEAFF
J: TRBJ2-1; V: TRBV9; CDR3: CASSLRTSGSLGEQFF
J: TRBJ1-4; V: TRBV14; CDR3: CASSQGPFGEKLFF
J: TRBJ2-1; V: TRBV11-3; CDR3: CASSLGYSAPFSYNEQFF
J: TRBJ2-3; V: TRBV14; CDR3: CASSQDTQVTDTQYF
J: TRBJ2-2; V: TRBV7-2; CDR3: CASSPRRLGELFF
J: TRBJ1-1; V: TRBV12-3/TRBV12-4; CDR3: CASRFGTSQLMNTEAFF
J: TRBJ2-7; V: TRBV7-2; CDR3: CASSSGFTSGGEQYF
J: TRBJ1-1; V: TRBV11-2; CDR3: CASSLLVKAANTEAFF
J: TRBJ2-3; V: TRBV12-3/TRBV12-4; CDR3: CASSPPGIPDTQYF
J: TRBJ1-1; V: TRBV7-9; CDR3: CASSLGGGSNTEAFF
J: TRBJ2-1; V: TRBV6-2/TRBV6-3; CDR3: CASRGQGGNEQFF
J: TRBJ1-6; V: TRBV4-2; CDR3: CASSQESPANSPLHF
J: TRBJ2-1; V: TRBV20-1; CDR3: CSARTLAGDDEQFF